This record concerns one TCR beta chain sequence. This clonotype was seen ten or more times. Its specific antigen is unknown. Base qualities are not provided; no much larger clone lies one nucleotide away. Library prep was done by 5' RACE. TCRdb names NextSeq 500 as the instrument used. In the TCR library protocol, unique molecular identifiers were attached to individual cDNA molecules to correct for PCR bias and sequencing error. Both TCR alpha and beta chains were sequenced, and tight co-correlation was observed between alpha and beta sequence abundances in each sample. The original pipeline was this. Decombinator V4 was used to annotate the V gene, J gene and CDR3 of the TCR sequences. Expanded TCRs were defined as changing significantly between any two time points under a Poisson model with p below 0.0001. TCR abundances were normalised to the total number of TCRs sequenced in each sample and reported as counts per million. TRAV1-2 paired with TRAJ12, TRAJ20 or TRAJ33 defined MAIT TCRs, while TRAV10 paired with TRAJ18 defined iNKT TCRs. VDJdb, accessed 1 November 2021, was searched for CMV, EBV and SARS-CoV-2 annotated TCRs, excluding TCRs annotated for multiple antigens. TCRdb redid the processing of the public reads, applying fastp at Q25 and MiXCR, and retained in-frame beta chains. Rows with one shared CDR3 protein collapse into an entry with the most common genes and DNA. The V and J calls were not made by the authors but by TCRdb's processing. In this sample the table shows under 80,000 distinct CDR3 sequences, around 13% of which occur a single time. Approximately 4.6% of the sample rests with the top ten.

The CDR3 holds 12 amino acids from the cysteine to the phenylalanine. Only CDR3 DNA remains: 36 bases, in frame from the first base. Trimming takes 10 bases from V and 1 base from J, and the germline ends sit 10 bases apart. According to the germline V gene, CDR1 reads ENHRY and CDR2 reads SYGVKD. This sample was taken from a study of early T cells in non-severe SARS-CoV-2 infection (dated by TCRdb to about 2021). About the investigation overall: TCR sequencing used bulk RNA from unsorted whole blood, so alpha and beta chains could not be paired. General study outcomes and caveats: VDJdb matching was skewed toward anti-spike CD8 responses and likely underestimated virus-specific expansions by missing private and CD4 specificities.

The study was a case-control design nested within a healthcare worker cohort in London, UK, with weekly nasopharyngeal swab PCR tests and blood sampling. Healthcare workers were recruited between 23 and 31 March 2020, during the week of the UK lockdown, and were followed weekly for up to roughly 16 weeks. The chain uses TRBV10-3 and TRBJ1-1, with no confident D gene call. The TCR originated in an adult who was a healthcare worker with PCR-confirmed SARS-CoV-2 infection or an uninfected control (not recorded which). Material: whole blood. The CDR3 reads as follows: CATGPENTEAFF. At the DNA level, the sequence is TGTGCCACCGGGCCGGAGAACACTGAAGCTTTCTTT.